The 7 T cell receptor beta chains presented below share a single source sample, sequenced in a study of cytomegalovirus exposure and HLA in healthy donors. 60 Vbeta and 13 Jbeta primers were used in PCR. The data were produced by immunoSEQ multiplex PCR, yet TCRdb's version contains in-frame clones alone and is incomplete. Altogether about 100,000 clones are present, 65% to 85% being singletons, with the ten largest covering under 2%. Material: PBMCs. Receptors were obtained from a woman aged 35 to 49 in good health and CMV-seronegative.

This clone was detected only a few times. The chain uses TRBV6-5 and TRBJ2-7; a possible D gene is TRBD2 (6 bases). Trimming pared 7 bases from V and 2 bases from J, leaving 12 bases between. There are 13 residues in the CDR3. Germline assignment: CDR1 MNHEY and CDR2 SVGAGI. The CDR3 is CASTYTSPYEQYF. In DNA, the CDR3 is TGTGCCAGCACATACACTAGCCCCTACGAGCAGTACTTC.

V is TRBV11-2 and J is TRBJ2-4; 8 nucleotides line up with TRBD2. This CDR3 is built from 16 residues. The ends lost 0 bases at V and 4 bases at J; junction bases unmatched: 5. Germline V gives CDR1 SGHAT, CDR2 FQNNGV. The CDR3 here is CASSLDSAGEKNIQYF. CDR3 DNA sequence: TGTGCCAGCAGCTTAGACTCAGCGGGGGAGAAAAACATTCAGTACTTC.

The chain recombines TRBV7-2 with TRBJ2-2, with D tentatively TRBD1 (6 bases). Germline CDR1 is SGHTA and CDR2 is FQGNSA. The CDR3 spans 14 residues. With 2 bases removed from V and 4 bases from J, the gap between germline ends came to 8 bases. DNA for the CDR3: TGTGCCAGCAGCTTAACAGGGTTCACCGGGGAGCTGTTTTTT. It is translated as CASSLTGFTGELFF.

The genes are TRBV6-5 and TRBJ2-1; 12 bases align to TRBD2. V was pared by 1 base and J by 5 bases, with 3 bases of the junction left unmatched. The CDR3 spans 16 residues. Looked up from germline, CDR1 is MNHEY and CDR2 is SVGAGI. The CDR3 is CASSYFLAGGHNEQFF. As DNA, the CDR3 is TGTGCCAGCAGTTACTTCCTAGCGGGAGGGCACAATGAGCAGTTCTTC.

The V call is TRBV29-1, the J call TRBJ2-1, with 7 positions matching TRBD2. Per germline, CDR1 SQVTM and CDR2 ANQGSEA. This CDR3 has 14 amino acids. Trimming took 0 bases from V and 8 from J; bases not matched to a gene: 7. The CDR3 DNA follows: TGCAGCGTTGAAGACCCCTGGGAGGGGCATGAGCAGTTCTTC. Translated, it gives CSVEDPWEGHEQFF.

This chain connects TRBV5-1 to TRBJ2-7; tentatively, D is TRBD1 (7 bases). CDR1 is SGHRS, CDR2 YFSETQ, per germline. This CDR3 contains 14 residues. V dropped 0 bases and J dropped 3 bases, with 10 bases sitting between them. CDR3 bases: TGCGCCAGCAGCTTGGGACAGGGAGGCTACGAGCAGTACTTC. Translated: CASSLGQGGYEQYF. The full variable domain, with the rest looked up from reference TRBV5-1 and TRBJ2-7, is KAGVTQTPRYLIKTRGQQVTLSCSPISGHRSVSWYQQTPGQGLQFLFEYFSETQRNKGNFPGRFSGRQFSNSRSEMNVSTLELGDSALYLCASSLGQGGYEQYFGPGTRLTVT.

The rearrangement links TRBV9 to TRBJ2-7; 11 bases agree with TRBD2. Per germline, CDR1 SGDLS and CDR2 YYNGEE. The CDR3 is made up of 17 amino acids. The J segment lost 0 bases and the V segment lost 0 bases, leaving 5 bases of the junction unmatched. The CDR3 DNA reads as TGTGCCAGCAGCGTAGGGGGGACTAGCGGTCTCTCCTACGAGCAGTACTTC. Translating gives CASSVGGTSGLSYEQYF.